The 22 T cell receptor beta chains in this list originate from one sample, sequenced in a study of OX40 agonist ivuxolimab in advanced cancers. Produced via immunoSEQ multiplex PCR; TCRdb's table is partial and in-frame only. Of tens of thousands of clones in the sample, about 84% were seen once. The sequencing used CD4+ or CD8+ T cells sorted from blood, collected in a trial of the OX40 agonist ivuxolimab. The source of these receptors is an adult with an advanced solid tumor such as melanoma, head and neck, liver or kidney cancer.

Here the CDR3 reads CASSLRSGLAGGGGVEQYF. The CDR3 DNA sequence: TGTGCCAGCAGCTTAAGATCGGGACTAGCGGGAGGGGGTGGTGTCGAGCAGTACTTC. This chain joins TRBV11-2 and TRBJ2-7, with TRBD2 identical over 16 bases. Losses at the gene ends were 2 bases for V and 6 bases for J; bases not matched to a gene: 13. This CDR3 is 19 amino acids long. CDR1 and CDR2 from the germline V gene are SGHAT and FQNNGV.

The V and J genes are TRBV30 and TRBJ2-7; 11 bases match TRBD1. The CDR3 is 11 amino acids. The germline gives CDR1 GTSNPN, CDR2 SVGIG (reference sequence). V lost 8 bases, J lost 4 bases, and 1 base stayed unmatched. The CDR3 DNA is TGTGCCGGGGACAGGGGGTACGAGCAGTACTTC. Translating it yields CAGDRGYEQYF. The full variable domain, rest sourced from reference TRBV30 and TRBJ2-7, is SQTIHQWPATLVQPVGSPLSLECTVEGTSNPNLYWYRQAAGRGLQLLFYSVGIGQISSEVPQNLSASRPQDRQFILSSKKLLLSDSGFYLCAGDRGYEQYFGPGTRLTVT.

This clone appeared a few times. This chain links TRBV2 with TRBJ1-1; 7 nucleotides line up with TRBD1. The CDR3 is 11 amino acids. Germline loops: CDR1 SNHLY, CDR2 FYNNEI. V dropped 6 bases and J dropped 11; count of bases not matched to a gene: 6. The CDR3 nucleotides read TGTGCCAGCAGCAGAGGGGGCGGTGCTTTCTTT. As protein: CASSRGGGAFF. The variable domain in full, with the rest retrieved from reference TRBV2 and TRBJ1-1, is EPEVTQTPSHQVTQMGQEVILRCVPISNHLYFYWYRQILGQKVEFLVSFYNNEISEKSEIFDDQFSVERPDGSNFTLKIRSTKLEDSAMYFCASSRGGGAFFGQGTRLTVV.

The CDR3 protein is CASSLSPSSYEQYF. The CDR3 DNA is TGTGCCAGCAGTTTATCCCCGAGCTCCTACGAGCAGTACTTC. The rearrangement links TRBV27 to TRBJ2-7; D unresolved. V shed 0 bases and J shed 0 bases, with 6 bases lying between them. Germline loops: CDR1 MNHEY, CDR2 SMNVEV (reference sequence). The CDR3 is 14 residues long.

V is TRBV10-1 and J is TRBJ2-5; possibly TRBD2 for D (6 bases). V was clipped by 1 base and J by 3 bases, with 21 bases between them. The V gene's germline CDR1 is WNHNN and CDR2 SYGVQD (reference sequence). This CDR3 contains 18 residues. CDR3 coding DNA: TGCGCCAGCAGTGAGTATGGTATCATCGGGAGTTCGGAAGAGACCCAGTACTTC. It specifies CASSEYGIIGSSEETQYF.

V is TRBV6-5 and J is TRBJ2-3, with 10 bases lining up with TRBD2. The CDR3 totals 16 residues. Germline V CDR1 and CDR2: MNHEY, SVGAGI. The J segment lost 6 bases and the V segment lost 0 bases, leaving 6 bases of the junction unmatched. The CDR3 nucleotides read TGTGCCAGCAGTTACTCGAGTAGCGGGGGGTCCGATACGCAGTATTTT. It translates to CASSYSSSGGSDTQYF.

The chain employs TRBV7-2 and TRBJ1-5, with 7 bases matching TRBD1. The CDR3 loop spans 15 amino acids. The germline gives CDR1 SGHTA, CDR2 FQGNSA. The V segment lost 1 base and the J segment 4 bases; nucleotides outside the gene matches: 4. Here the CDR3 DNA reads TGTGCCAGCAGCTTAGTTGGGACAGATAATCAGCCCCAGCATTTT. It codes for CASSLVGTDNQPQHF.

This chain uses TRBV5-4 with TRBJ1-6, with D perhaps TRBD1 (5 bases). From germline, CDR1 is SGHNT and CDR2 YYREEE (reference sequence). The CDR3 is 16 amino acids. Trimming pared 3 bases from V and 7 bases from J, leaving 17 bases between. The CDR3 reads CASSSWTPWSNSPLHF. CDR3 nucleotide sequence: TGTGCCAGCAGCTCATGGACACCTTGGAGCAATTCACCCCTCCACTTT.

The count of this clone is one. V is TRBV5-4 and J is TRBJ1-4, with D possibly being TRBD1 (6 bases). There are 16 residues in the CDR3. The germline CDR1 and CDR2 sequences are SGHNT and YYREEE (reference sequence). Trimming removed 1 base from V and 8 bases from J, with 18 bases in between. CDR3 in amino acids: CASSLSVQGTNEKLFF. In nucleotides, the CDR3 is TGTGCCAGCAGCTTGTCCGTACAGGGTACAAACGAAAAACTGTTTTTT.

This sequence joins TRBV10-1 and TRBJ2-6, with a possible D match to TRBD2 (6 bases). V lost 2 bases and J 4 bases, leaving 9 bases between the germline ends. CDR1 and CDR2 from the germline V gene are WNHNN and SYGVQD (reference sequence). This CDR3 has 15 residues. CDR3 nucleotide sequence: TGCGCCAGCAGTGAGGGGGGGTCCGGGGCCAACGTCCTGACTTTC. Encoded protein: CASSEGGSGANVLTF.

This rearrangement joins TRBV29-1 to TRBJ2-4, with D possibly called TRBD1 or TRBD2 (5 bases each). CDR3 length: 15 residues. Trimming pared 3 bases from V and 0 bases from J, leaving 12 bases between. Germline CDR1 reads SQVTM; CDR2 reads ANQGSEA. The CDR3 sequence: CSVEVWDLAKNIQYF. CDR3 sequence (DNA): TGCAGCGTTGAGGTATGGGACCTAGCCAAAAACATTCAGTACTTC.

The chain recombines TRBV11-2 with TRBJ2-2; no clear D gene. Germline CDR1 and CDR2: SGHAT and FQNNGV. The length of the CDR3 is 13 residues. V dropped 2 bases and J dropped 5 bases, with 6 bases sitting between them. The CDR3 DNA reads as TGTGCCAGCAGCTTAAGGATAACCGGGGAGCTGTTTTTT. This codes for CASSLRITGELFF.

The V and J genes are TRBV19 and TRBJ1-5; a weak D match, TRBD1 (5 bases). Trimming left V 7 bases short and J 5 bases short, with 15 bases between. The CDR3 sequence is 14 residues long. The germline gives CDR1 LNHDA, CDR2 SQIVND (reference sequence). This CDR3 reads CASTMGWGDQPQHF. Written as DNA, the CDR3 is TGTGCCAGTACCATGGGGTGGGGGGATCAGCCCCAGCATTTT. The full variable domain, its missing parts supplied by reference TRBV19 and TRBJ1-5, is DGGITQSPKYLFRKEGQNVTLSCEQNLNHDAMYWYRQDPGQGLRLIYYSQIVNDFQKGDIAEGYSVSREKKESFPLTVTSAQKNPTAFYLCASTMGWGDQPQHFGDGTRLSIL.

This rearrangement joins TRBV7-3 to TRBJ2-6; unclear D gene. V lost 3 bases and J lost 0, with 9 bases in between. CDR1 SGHTA and CDR2 FQGTGA come from the germline V gene. The CDR3 spans 16 residues. The CDR3: CASSFAASSGANVLTF. The CDR3 coding sequence is TGTGCCAGCAGCTTTGCGGCAAGCTCTGGGGCCAACGTCCTGACTTTC. The full variable domain, its missing parts supplied by reference TRBV7-3 and TRBJ2-6, is GAGVSQTPSNKVTEKGKYVELRCDPISGHTALYWYRQSLGQGPEFLIYFQGTGAADDSGLPNDRFFAVRPEGSVSTLKIQRTERGDSAVYLCASSFAASSGANVLTFGAGSRLTVL.

The chain is built from TRBV10-2 and TRBJ1-2; D is uncertain. CDR1 is WSHSY, CDR2 SAAADI, per germline. The CDR3 has 13 amino acids. V gave up 6 bases and J gave up 8 bases, with 16 bases separating them. The CDR3: CASSPPLAQGYTF. Written as DNA, the CDR3 is TGCGCCAGCAGCCCCCCTTTGGCGCAAGGCTACACCTTC.

This chain uses TRBV28 with TRBJ2-5, with TRBD2 identical over 15 bases. V was clipped by 5 bases and J by 14 bases; unmatched bases: 15. CDR1 is MDHEN, CDR2 SYDVKM, per germline. This CDR3 comprises 16 residues. The DNA of the CDR3 is TGTGCCAGCAGTAAAACGGGACTAGCGGGAGGAAGAGCTTACTACTTC. Its protein is CASSKTGLAGGRAYYF.

This chain links TRBV29-1 with TRBJ1-2; D might be TRBD1 (5 bases). With 5 bases removed from V and 7 bases from J, the gap between germline ends came to 11 bases. Germline CDR1 SQVTM, CDR2 ANQGSEA. There are 11 residues in the CDR3. CDR3 sequence: CSVLGPAGYTF. In nucleotides, the CDR3 is TGCAGCGTTCTGGGGCCGGCTGGCTACACCTTC. Together with reference TRBV29-1 and TRBJ1-2, the CDR3 gives the full variable domain: SAVISQKPSRDICQRGTSLTIQCQVDSQVTMMFWYRQQPGQSLTLIATANQGSEATYESGFVIDKFPISRPNLTFSTLTVSNMSPEDSSIYLCSVLGPAGYTFGSGTRLTVV.

V and J are TRBV7-6 and TRBJ1-1; D perhaps matches TRBD1 (6 bases). Trimming pared 4 bases from V and 5 bases from J, leaving 20 bases between. The CDR3 runs to 16 residues. Looked up from germline, CDR1 is SGHVS and CDR2 is FNYEAQ. The CDR3 spells CASSSLGGGAGTEAFF. CDR3 DNA sequence: TGTGCCAGCAGCTCCCTTGGTGGGGGCGCGGGTACTGAAGCTTTCTTT.

V usage is TRBV5-4 and J usage is TRBJ2-3, with 10 positions matching TRBD2. The CDR3 extends over 17 amino acids. V lost 3 bases and J lost 0; bases outside the gene matches: 7. Germline V lookup: CDR1 SGHNT, CDR2 YYREEE (reference sequence). CDR3 region: CASSWGLAKLSTDTQYF. The DNA of the CDR3 is TGTGCCAGCAGCTGGGGACTAGCGAAACTTAGCACAGATACGCAGTATTTT.

The V gene is TRBV30, the J gene TRBJ1-1; D is unclear. Trimming removed 0 bases at V and 5 bases at J, with 10 bases between. This CDR3 region has 13 residues. Looked up from germline, CDR1 is GTSNPN and CDR2 is SVGIG (reference sequence). The DNA for the CDR3 is TGTGCCTGGAGTGTCCCGGTTGGGACTGAAGCTTTCTTT. Protein: CAWSVPVGTEAFF.

The chain combines TRBV7-2 with TRBJ1-6; D is ambiguous. The germline gives CDR1 SGHTA, CDR2 FQGNSA. The CDR3 has 13 residues. Trimming took 0 bases from V and 12 from J, leaving 9 bases between them. This CDR3 is CASSLARWRPLHF. The CDR3 nucleotides read TGTGCCAGCAGCTTAGCACGTTGGAGACCCCTCCACTTT.

This clone was found a few times. The chain combines TRBV7-9 with TRBJ2-1, with D maybe TRBD2 (5 bases). This CDR3 comprises 12 residues. Germline assignment: CDR1 SEHNR and CDR2 FQNEAQ (reference sequence). Trimming stripped 1 base from V and 10 bases from J, with 8 bases between. CDR3: CASSLVLAEQFF. CDR3 nucleotide sequence: TGTGCCAGCAGCTTAGTCTTAGCGGAGCAGTTCTTC.